This TCR beta chain derives from a study of blood T cell repertoires in COVID-19. Across the whole study: Sites in the United States, Italy and Spain provided acute and convalescent COVID-19 samples.

The method was immunoSEQ multiplex PCR; TCRdb's version includes in-frame clones alone and lacks a portion of them. Among tens of thousands of clones listed, around nine tenths were seen once. The TCR sequence derives from a man between 60 and 75 years old with active COVID-19. The material sequenced was peripheral blood.

The CDR3 spells CAISEQDQPQHF. The CDR3, as DNA: TGTGCCATCAGTGAGCAGGATCAGCCCCAGCATTTT. This sequence joins TRBV10-3 and TRBJ1-5; D unclear. Germline values: CDR1 ENHRY, CDR2 SYGVKD. V gave up 2 bases and J gave up 5 bases, with 4 bases separating them. This CDR3 has 12 residues.